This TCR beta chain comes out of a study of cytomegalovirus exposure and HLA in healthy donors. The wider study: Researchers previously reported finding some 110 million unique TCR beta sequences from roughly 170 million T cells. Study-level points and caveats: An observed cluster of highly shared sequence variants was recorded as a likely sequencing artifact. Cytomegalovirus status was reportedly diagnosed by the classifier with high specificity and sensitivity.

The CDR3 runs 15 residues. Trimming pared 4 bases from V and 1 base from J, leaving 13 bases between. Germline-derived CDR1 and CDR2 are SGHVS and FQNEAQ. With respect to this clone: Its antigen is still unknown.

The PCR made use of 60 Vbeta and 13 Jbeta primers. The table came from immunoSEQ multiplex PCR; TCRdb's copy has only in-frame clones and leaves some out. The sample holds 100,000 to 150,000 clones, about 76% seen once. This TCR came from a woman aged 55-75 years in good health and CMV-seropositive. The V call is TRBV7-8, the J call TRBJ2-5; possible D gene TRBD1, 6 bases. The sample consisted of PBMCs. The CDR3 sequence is CASSSRQEPQETQYF. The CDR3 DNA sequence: TGTGCCAGCAGCTCGAGACAGGAGCCCCAAGAGACCCAGTACTTC. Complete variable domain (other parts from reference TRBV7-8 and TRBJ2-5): GAGVSQSPRYKVAKRGQDVALRCDPISGHVSLFWYQQALGQGPEFLTYFQNEAQLDKSGLPSDRFFAERPEGSVSTLKIQRTQQEDSAVYLCASSSRQEPQETQYFGPGTRLLVL.